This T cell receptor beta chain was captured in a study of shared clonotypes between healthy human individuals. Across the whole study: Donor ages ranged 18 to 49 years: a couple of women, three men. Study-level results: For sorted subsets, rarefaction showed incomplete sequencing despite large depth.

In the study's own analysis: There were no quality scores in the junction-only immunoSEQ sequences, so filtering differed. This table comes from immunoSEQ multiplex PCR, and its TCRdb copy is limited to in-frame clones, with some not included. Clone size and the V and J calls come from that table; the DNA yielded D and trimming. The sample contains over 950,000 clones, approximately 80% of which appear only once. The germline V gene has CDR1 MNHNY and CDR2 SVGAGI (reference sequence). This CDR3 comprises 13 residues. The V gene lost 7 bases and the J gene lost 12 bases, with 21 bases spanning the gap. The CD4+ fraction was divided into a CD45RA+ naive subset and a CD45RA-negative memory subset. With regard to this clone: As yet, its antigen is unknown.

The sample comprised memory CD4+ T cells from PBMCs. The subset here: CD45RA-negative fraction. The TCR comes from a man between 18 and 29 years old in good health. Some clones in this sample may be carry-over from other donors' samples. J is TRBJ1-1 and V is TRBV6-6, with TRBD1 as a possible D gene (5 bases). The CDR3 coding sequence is TGTGCCAGCACCCCTTCCGGCGGGGGGGGAACTTTCTTT. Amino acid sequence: CASTPSGGGGTFF.